These 24 T cell receptor beta chains originate from one sample sequenced in a study of T cell repertoires in cytomegalovirus infection. MiXCR was run by TCRdb on the reads, yielding one entry per CDR3 protein. The data contain around 71,000 distinct CDR3 sequences, more than 20% of them singletons. No antigen has been identified for these receptors. The sample consisted of CD8+ T cells from cultured PBMCs, taken from culture after CMV antigen stimulation. The receptors originated from a human donor in good health (CMV status not recorded). Some clones in this sample may be carry-over from other donors' samples.

This clonotype has a handful of counts. The V gene is TRBV13, the J gene TRBJ2-7; 8 nucleotides align to TRBD2. There are 16 residues in the CDR3. CDR1 and CDR2 (germline): PRHDT, FYEKMQ (reference sequence). V gave up 5 bases and J gave up 3 bases; unmatched junction bases: 12. Written as DNA, the CDR3 is TGTGCCAGCAGCAGGAGCGGGGGCTACCAATACTACGAGCAGTACTTC. Translated: CASSRSGGYQYYEQYF.

This chain links TRBV7-2 with TRBJ2-5, with 10 bases matching TRBD2. There are 15 residues in the CDR3. Germline assignment: CDR1 SGHTA and CDR2 FQGNSA. The V and J ends lost 3 bases and 5 bases, in that order; junction bases with no gene match: 6. CDR3 protein: CASSFGAGGFETQYF. In DNA, the CDR3 is TGTGCCAGCAGCTTCGGAGCGGGGGGGTTCGAGACCCAGTACTTC. Drawing the rest from reference TRBV7-2 and TRBJ2-5, the complete variable domain is GAGVSQSPSNKVTEKGKDVELRCDPISGHTALYWYRQSLGQGLEFLIYFQGNSAPDKSGLPSDRFSAERTGGSVSTLTIQRTQQEDSAVYLCASSFGAGGFETQYFGPGTRLLVL.

There are a few counts of this clonotype. V is TRBV7-9 and J is TRBJ1-1, with D tentatively TRBD1 (6 bases). CDR3 size: 12 residues. V was trimmed by 8 bases and J by 8 bases, leaving 15 bases between them. Germline values: CDR1 SEHNR, CDR2 FQNEAQ (reference sequence). CDR3 coding DNA: TGTGCCAGCGGGGATAGGGGGGAAGAAGCTTTCTTT. This encodes CASGDRGEEAFF.

This clonotype was detected only a few times. The CDR3, as DNA: TGTGCCAGCAGCCAAGAAGGGGGCTCCTACAATGAGCAGTTCTTC. Protein sequence: CASSQEGGSYNEQFF. The chain links TRBV3-1 to TRBJ2-1, with a tentative D call TRBD1 (6 bases). The V end was cut by 0 bases, the J end by 0 bases, with 6 bases between. The CDR3 consists of 15 residues. CDR1 is LGHDT and CDR2 is YNNKEL in the germline V gene (reference sequence).

This clonotype was picked up one time. Here the CDR3 reads CASGVGGELSYEQYF. The CDR3 DNA reads as TGTGCCAGCGGCGTGGGGGGCGAACTCTCCTACGAGCAGTACTTC. This sequence joins TRBV11-3 and TRBJ2-7, with D perhaps matching TRBD1 or TRBD2 (6 bases each). The CDR3 is 15 amino acids. V lost 8 bases to trimming and J lost 0 bases, with 17 bases between them. In germline, CDR1 is SGHNT, CDR2 YENEEA.

This clonotype was seen repeatedly, ten times or more. The V gene is TRBV2, the J gene TRBJ1-1, with no clear D. The CDR3 contains 14 residues. V was pared by 3 bases and J by 0 bases, with 8 bases between. Germline CDR1 reads SNHLY; CDR2 reads FYNNEI. The CDR3 DNA reads TGTGCCAGCAGTGACGTGATCATGAACACTGAAGCTTTCTTT. It encodes CASSDVIMNTEAFF.

The chain is built from TRBV27 and TRBJ1-2, with a weak D call TRBD1 (5 bases). Per germline, CDR1 MNHEY and CDR2 SMNVEV (reference sequence). V lost 6 bases and J 0 bases, leaving 17 bases between the germline ends. The CDR3 is 16 amino acids. Written as DNA, the CDR3 is TGTGCCAGCAGCCCCCCAGGCGGGGGTGCTAACTATGGCTACACCTTC. It translates to CASSPPGGGANYGYTF.

This clonotype was detected many times. The chain has TRBV7-9 and TRBJ2-1; 10 positions agree with TRBD1. This CDR3 is built from 17 residues. Germline V gene lookup returns CDR1 SEHNR and CDR2 FQNEAQ (reference sequence). Trimming at V came to 5 bases and at J to 7 bases, leaving 14 bases not matched to a gene. The CDR3 protein is CASSPPGQGNAKNEQFF. CDR3 nucleotides: TGTGCCAGCAGCCCGCCGGGACAGGGGAATGCGAAAAATGAGCAGTTCTTC.

On this clonotype itself: No DNA is shown, since the ends of the CDR3 on it are uncertain; the CDR3 is the one TCRdb lists. This chain connects TRBV6-2 or TRBV6-3 to TRBJ2-7; the D call in the table, TRBD1, was not verified against the DNA. Germline CDR1 and CDR2: MNHEY and SVGEGT. Ends included, the CDR3 has 14 residues. CDR3 sequence reads: CASSSSIAGVEQYF.

Written as DNA, the CDR3 is TGTGCCAGCAGTCCATTTAGGCGTGATGGCTACACCTTC. It encodes CASSPFRRDGYTF. The chain employs TRBV6-2 or TRBV6-3 and TRBJ1-2; no reliable D call. The CDR3 length is 13 residues. V was shortened by 5 bases and J by 6 bases, with 13 bases between the two germline ends. Germline V CDR1 and CDR2: MNHEY, SVGEGT.

This clonotype was seen ten or more times. This chain joins TRBV7-3 and TRBJ2-3; D is perhaps TRBD1 or TRBD2 (5 bases each). V was shortened by 1 base and J by 11 bases, with 13 bases between the two germline ends. CDR1 and CDR2 from the germline V gene are SGHTA and FQGTGA. This CDR3 contains 13 residues. In DNA, the CDR3 is TGTGCCAGCAGCTTAAAGGTCAGGGACGAGCAGTATTTT. This codes for CASSLKVRDEQYF. Looking up the rest from reference TRBV7-3 and TRBJ2-3 gives the full variable domain: GAGVSQTPSNKVTEKGKYVELRCDPISGHTALYWYRQSLGQGPEFLIYFQGTGAADDSGLPNDRFFAVRPEGSVSTLKIQRTERGDSAVYLCASSLKVRDEQYFGPGTRLTVL.

A few counts support this clonotype. The rearrangement links TRBV5-6 to TRBJ1-1; 9 bases are shared with TRBD1. The germline gives CDR1 SGHDT, CDR2 YYEEEE. This CDR3 region has 16 residues. V dropped 5 bases and J dropped 0; count of bases not matched to a gene: 8. The CDR3 loop is CASSHNRGRLNTEAFF. The CDR3 coding sequence is TGTGCCAGCAGTCACAACAGGGGGCGACTGAACACTGAAGCTTTCTTT.

The chain couples TRBV11-2 to TRBJ1-1; TRBD1 might be the D (6 bases). This CDR3 spans 14 amino acids. The V and J ends lost 5 bases and 2 bases respectively, with 12 bases between them. CDR1 SGHAT and CDR2 FQNNGV come from the germline V gene. DNA for the CDR3: TGTGCCAGCAGCGCGAGGACAGTTAACACTGAAGCTTTCTTT. Its translation: CASSARTVNTEAFF.

This clonotype was observed a few times. A much larger clone lies a single base off, so this may be a read error. The chain couples TRBV7-8 to TRBJ2-7; 7 bases are a match to TRBD1. Germline loops: CDR1 SGHVS, CDR2 FQNEAQ. The CDR3 runs 13 residues. Trimming at V came to 6 bases and at J to 7 bases, leaving 9 bases not matched to a gene. CDR3 sequence: CASRGDSGWEQYF. In DNA form, the CDR3 reads TGTGCCAGCAGGGGGGACAGCGGCTGGGAGCAGTACTTC.

The CDR3 bases are TGTGCCAGCAGACCCCAGGGCCTGAGCACTGAAGCTTTCTTT. Translation: CASRPQGLSTEAFF. The chain links TRBV6-6 to TRBJ1-1; perhaps TRBD1 as D (5 bases). Trimming removed 6 bases at V and 4 bases at J, with 15 bases between. The CDR3 runs to 14 residues. CDR1 is MNHNY, CDR2 SVGAGI, per germline (reference sequence).

This clonotype has just a few counts. V and J are TRBV7-2 and TRBJ2-2, with D tentatively TRBD1 or TRBD2 (6 bases each). This CDR3 comprises 18 residues. Trimming removed 1 base from V and 0 bases from J, with 15 bases in between. Germline-derived CDR1 and CDR2 are SGHTA and FQGNSA. The CDR3 DNA is TGTGCCAGCAGCTTAGAGAGGTGGGGGGCGTCGAACACCGGGGAGCTGTTTTTT. Encoded protein: CASSLERWGASNTGELFF.

The CDR3: CASSQGTGGGGYTF. The CDR3 nucleotides read TGCGCCAGCAGCCAAGGAACAGGGGGGGGGGGCTACACCTTC. The chain combines TRBV4-3 with TRBJ1-2; 8 bases agree with TRBD1. The ends lost 1 base at V and 8 bases at J; junction bases unmatched: 6. This CDR3 has 14 residues. The germline V gene has CDR1 LGHNA and CDR2 YSLEER.

This clonotype was picked up a small number of times. V and J are TRBV5-4 and TRBJ1-1; D not resolved. This CDR3 comprises 12 residues. Germline CDR1 and CDR2: SGHNT and YYREEE (reference sequence). Trimming shortened V by 5 bases and J by 4 bases, and 9 bases separated the two germline ends. CDR3 nucleotide sequence: TGTGCCAGCAGTTACGGCAGCACTGAAGCTTTCTTT. Its protein product is CASSYGSTEAFF.

The chain employs TRBV7-2 and TRBJ1-4, with D possibly being TRBD1 (5 bases). The CDR3 sequence is 15 residues long. CDR1 is SGHTA and CDR2 is FQGNSA in the germline V gene. V lost 2 bases and J lost 3, with 10 bases in between. The CDR3, as DNA: TGTGCCAGCAGCTTAATTGGGGCGCCTAATGAAAAACTGTTTTTT. Translating gives CASSLIGAPNEKLFF.

The rearrangement links TRBV7-6 to TRBJ1-4, with 8 positions matching TRBD1. CDR1 is SGHVS and CDR2 is FNYEAQ in the germline V gene. The junction had 9 bases not matched to a gene; V was cut back by 4 bases and J by 8 bases. The CDR3 is 15 residues long. CDR3 sequence reads: CASSSQQGVVEKLFF. The CDR3 DNA reads as TGTGCCAGCAGCTCGCAACAGGGGGTGGTGGAAAAACTGTTTTTT. The full variable domain, with the rest looked up from reference TRBV7-6 and TRBJ1-4, is GAGVSQSPRYKVTKRGQDVALRCDPISGHVSLYWYRQALGQGPEFLTYFNYEAQQDKSGLPNDRFSAERPEGSISTLTIQRTEQRDSAMYRCASSSQQGVVEKLFFGSGTQLSVL.

The V and J genes are TRBV15 and TRBJ2-2; D could derive from TRBD1 or TRBD2 (5 bases each). This CDR3 is 16 amino acids long. V lost 3 bases, J lost 1 base, and 12 bases lay in between. Germline V CDR1 and CDR2: LNHNV, YYDKDF (reference sequence). CDR3 bases: TGTGCCACCAGCAGGGAGCGTGGGGGGAACACCGGGGAGCTGTTTTTT. Translation: CATSRERGGNTGELFF.

The CDR3 protein is CASSNARGSSETQYF. As DNA, the CDR3 is TGTGCCAGCAGCAATGCAAGGGGCTCTTCGGAGACCCAGTACTTC. The rearrangement joins TRBV7-6 to TRBJ2-5; tentatively, D is TRBD1 (5 bases). Germline V gives CDR1 SGHVS, CDR2 FNYEAQ. Trimming took off 5 bases at V and 5 bases at J, with 18 bases between the two ends. The CDR3 totals 15 residues.

The chain carries TRBV11-2 and TRBJ1-2, with 9 positions matching TRBD1. The ends lost 7 bases at V and 8 bases at J; junction bases unmatched: 8. Germline V gives CDR1 SGHAT, CDR2 FQNNGV. The CDR3 runs to 13 residues. The CDR3 nucleotides are TGTGCCAGCACCCCACAGGGGGCGGGCGGCTACACCTTC. Protein: CASTPQGAGGYTF.

The chain combines TRBV6-1 with TRBJ2-3; D may be TRBD1 or TRBD2 (6 bases each). CDR1 is MNHNS and CDR2 is SASEGT in the germline V gene. The CDR3 is 16 amino acids. V was shortened by 2 bases and J by 0 bases, with 12 bases between the two germline ends. The CDR3 DNA is TGTGCCAGCAGTGAATGGAGGGGGTCTAGCACAGATACGCAGTATTTT. Residues: CASSEWRGSSTDTQYF.